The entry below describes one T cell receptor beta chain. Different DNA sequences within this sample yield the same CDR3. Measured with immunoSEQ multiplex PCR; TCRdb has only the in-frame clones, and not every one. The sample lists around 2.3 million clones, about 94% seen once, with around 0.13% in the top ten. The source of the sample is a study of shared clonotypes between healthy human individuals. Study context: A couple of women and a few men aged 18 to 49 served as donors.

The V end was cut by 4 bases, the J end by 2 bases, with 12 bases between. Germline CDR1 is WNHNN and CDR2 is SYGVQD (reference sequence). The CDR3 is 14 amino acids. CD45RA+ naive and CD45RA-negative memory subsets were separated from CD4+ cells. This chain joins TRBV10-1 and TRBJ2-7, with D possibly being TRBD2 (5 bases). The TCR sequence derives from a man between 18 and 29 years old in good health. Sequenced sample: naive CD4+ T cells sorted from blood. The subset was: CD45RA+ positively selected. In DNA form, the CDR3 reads TGCGCCAGCAGTGCAGGCGGGCGCGCCTACGAGCAGTACTTC. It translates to CASSAGGRAYEQYF.